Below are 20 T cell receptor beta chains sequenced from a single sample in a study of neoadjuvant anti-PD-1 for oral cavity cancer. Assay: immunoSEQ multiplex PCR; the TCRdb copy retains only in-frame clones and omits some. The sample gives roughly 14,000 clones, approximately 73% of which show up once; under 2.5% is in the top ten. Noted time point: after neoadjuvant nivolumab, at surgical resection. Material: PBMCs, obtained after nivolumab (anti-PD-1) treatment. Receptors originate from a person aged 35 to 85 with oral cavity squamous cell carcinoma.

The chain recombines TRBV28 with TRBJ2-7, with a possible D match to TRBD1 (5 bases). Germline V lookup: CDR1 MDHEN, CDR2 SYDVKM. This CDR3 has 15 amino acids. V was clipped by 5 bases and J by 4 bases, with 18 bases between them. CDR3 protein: CASSGRVWGLYEQYF. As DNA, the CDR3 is TGTGCCAGCAGTGGCAGGGTGTGGGGCCTTTACGAGCAGTACTTC.

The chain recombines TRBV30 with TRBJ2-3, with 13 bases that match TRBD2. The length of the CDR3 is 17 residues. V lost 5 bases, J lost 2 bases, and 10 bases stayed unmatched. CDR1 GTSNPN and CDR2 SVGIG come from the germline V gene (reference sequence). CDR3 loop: CAWRLAGGFFTTDTQYF. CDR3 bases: TGTGCCTGGCGACTAGCGGGGGGCTTTTTCACCACAGATACGCAGTATTTT.

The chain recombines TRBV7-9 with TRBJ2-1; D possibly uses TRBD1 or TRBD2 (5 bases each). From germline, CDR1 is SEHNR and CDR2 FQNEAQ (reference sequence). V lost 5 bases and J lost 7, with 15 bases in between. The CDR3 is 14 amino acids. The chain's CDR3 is CASSRGENTNEQFF. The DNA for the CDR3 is TGTGCCAGCAGCCGAGGGGAGAATACTAATGAGCAGTTCTTC.

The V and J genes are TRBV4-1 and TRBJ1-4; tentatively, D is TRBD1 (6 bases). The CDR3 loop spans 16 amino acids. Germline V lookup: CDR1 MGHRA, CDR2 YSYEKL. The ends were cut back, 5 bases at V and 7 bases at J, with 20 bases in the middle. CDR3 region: CASSTPRQERREKLFF. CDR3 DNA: TGCGCCAGCAGCACACCGCGACAGGAGCGGCGTGAAAAACTGTTTTTT.

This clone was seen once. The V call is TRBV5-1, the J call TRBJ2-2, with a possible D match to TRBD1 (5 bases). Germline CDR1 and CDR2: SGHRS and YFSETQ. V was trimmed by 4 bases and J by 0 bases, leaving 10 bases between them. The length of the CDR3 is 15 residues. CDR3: CASSPRTTNTGELFF. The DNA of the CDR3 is TGCGCCAGCAGCCCTAGGACAACGAACACCGGGGAGCTGTTTTTT.

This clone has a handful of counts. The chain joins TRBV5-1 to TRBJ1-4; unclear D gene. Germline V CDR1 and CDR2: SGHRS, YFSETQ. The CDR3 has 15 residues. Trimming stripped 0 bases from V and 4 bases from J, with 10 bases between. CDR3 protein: CASSLAGRLNEKLFF. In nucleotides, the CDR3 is TGCGCCAGCAGCTTGGCAGGCCGCCTTAATGAAAAACTGTTTTTT.

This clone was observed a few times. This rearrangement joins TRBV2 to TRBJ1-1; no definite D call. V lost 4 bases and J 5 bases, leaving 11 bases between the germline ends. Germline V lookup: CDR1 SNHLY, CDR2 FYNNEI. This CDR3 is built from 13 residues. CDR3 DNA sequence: TGTGCCAGCAGTGTATACGAACGAACTGAAGCTTTCTTT. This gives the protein CASSVYERTEAFF.

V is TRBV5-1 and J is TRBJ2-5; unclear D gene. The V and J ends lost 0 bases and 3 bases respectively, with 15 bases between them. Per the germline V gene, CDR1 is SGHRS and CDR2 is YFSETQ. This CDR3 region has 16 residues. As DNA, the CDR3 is TGCGCCAGCAGCTTGGCTTTGGGTGGAACCAAAGAGACCCAGTACTTC. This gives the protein CASSLALGGTKETQYF.

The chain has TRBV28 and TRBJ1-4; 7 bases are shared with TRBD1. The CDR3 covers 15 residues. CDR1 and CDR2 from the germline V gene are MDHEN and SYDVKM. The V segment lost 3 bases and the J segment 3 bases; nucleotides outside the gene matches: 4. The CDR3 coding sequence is TGTGCCAGCAGTTTCAGCGGGACAGCTAATGAAAAACTGTTTTTT. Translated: CASSFSGTANEKLFF.

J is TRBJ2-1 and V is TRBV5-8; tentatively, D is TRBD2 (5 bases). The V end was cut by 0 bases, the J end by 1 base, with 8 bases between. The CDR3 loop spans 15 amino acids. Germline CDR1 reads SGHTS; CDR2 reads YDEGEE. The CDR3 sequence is CASSLAGESYNEQFF. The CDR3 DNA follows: TGTGCCAGCAGCTTGGCCGGGGAGTCCTACAATGAGCAGTTCTTC.

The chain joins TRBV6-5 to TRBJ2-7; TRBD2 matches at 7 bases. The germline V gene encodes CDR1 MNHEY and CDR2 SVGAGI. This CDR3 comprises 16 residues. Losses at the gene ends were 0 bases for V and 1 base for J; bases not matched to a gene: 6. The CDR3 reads CASSYSYGGSSYEQYF. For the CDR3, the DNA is TGTGCCAGCAGTTACTCCTACGGGGGGAGTTCCTACGAGCAGTACTTC.

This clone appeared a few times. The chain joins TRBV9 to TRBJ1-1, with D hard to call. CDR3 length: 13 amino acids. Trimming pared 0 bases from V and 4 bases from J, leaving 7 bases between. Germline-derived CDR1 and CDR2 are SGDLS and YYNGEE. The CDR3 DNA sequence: TGTGCCAGCAGCGTAGGGCAGAGCACTGAAGCTTTCTTT. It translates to CASSVGQSTEAFF.

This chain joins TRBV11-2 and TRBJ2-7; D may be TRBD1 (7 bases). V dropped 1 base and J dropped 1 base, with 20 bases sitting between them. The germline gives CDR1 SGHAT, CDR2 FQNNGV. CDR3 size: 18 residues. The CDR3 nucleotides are TGTGCCAGCAGCTTAGGTGTTAGGCGGGACAGAGATTCCTACGAGCAGTACTTC. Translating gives CASSLGVRRDRDSYEQYF. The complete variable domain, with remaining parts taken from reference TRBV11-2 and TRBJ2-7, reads EAGVAQSPRYKIIEKRQSVAFWCNPISGHATLYWYQQILGQGPKLLIQFQNNGVVDDSQLPKDRFSAERLKGVDSTLKIQPAKLEDSAVYLCASSLGVRRDRDSYEQYFGPGTRLTVT.

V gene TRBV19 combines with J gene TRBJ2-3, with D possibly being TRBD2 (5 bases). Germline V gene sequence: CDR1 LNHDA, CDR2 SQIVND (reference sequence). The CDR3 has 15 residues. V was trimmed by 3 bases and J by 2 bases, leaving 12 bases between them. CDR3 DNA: TGTGCCAGTAGTATGATATCCGGGGTCACAGATACGCAGTATTTT. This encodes CASSMISGVTDTQYF.

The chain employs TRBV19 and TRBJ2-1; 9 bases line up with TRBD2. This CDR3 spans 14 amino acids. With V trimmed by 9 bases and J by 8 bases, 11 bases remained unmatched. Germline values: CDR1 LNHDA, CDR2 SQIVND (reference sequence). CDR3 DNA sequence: TGTGCCAGCCATCCGGGACTAGCCGTGGATGAGCAGTTCTTC. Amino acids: CASHPGLAVDEQFF.

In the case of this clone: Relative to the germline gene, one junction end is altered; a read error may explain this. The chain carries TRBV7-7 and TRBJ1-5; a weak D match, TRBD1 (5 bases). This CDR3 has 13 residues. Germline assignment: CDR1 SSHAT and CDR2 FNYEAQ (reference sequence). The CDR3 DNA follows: TGTGCTAGCAGCCGGGGGTTAAATCAGCCCCAGCATTTT. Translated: CASSRGLNQPQHF. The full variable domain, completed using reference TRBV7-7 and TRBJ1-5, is GAGVSQSPRYKVTKRGQDVTLRCDPISSHATLYWYQQALGQGPEFLTYFNYEAQPDKSGLPSDRFSAERPEGSISTLTIQRTEQRDSAMYRCASSRGLNQPQHFGDGTRLSIL.

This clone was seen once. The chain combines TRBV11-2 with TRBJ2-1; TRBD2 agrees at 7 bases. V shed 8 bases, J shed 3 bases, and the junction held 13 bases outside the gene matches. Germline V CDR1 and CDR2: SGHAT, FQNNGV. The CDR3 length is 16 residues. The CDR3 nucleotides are TGTGCCAGCCTTCGACTGGGGGGGGGACGCTACAATGAGCAGTTCTTC. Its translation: CASLRLGGGRYNEQFF.

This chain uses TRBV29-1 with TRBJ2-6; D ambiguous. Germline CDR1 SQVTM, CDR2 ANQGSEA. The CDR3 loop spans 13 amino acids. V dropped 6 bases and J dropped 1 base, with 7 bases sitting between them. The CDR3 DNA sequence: TGCAGCGTAGAGATATCTGGGGCCAACGTCCTGACTTTC. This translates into CSVEISGANVLTF.

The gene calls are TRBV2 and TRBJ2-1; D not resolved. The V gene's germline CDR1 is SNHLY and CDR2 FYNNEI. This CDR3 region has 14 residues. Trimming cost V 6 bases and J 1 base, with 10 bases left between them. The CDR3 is CASSWGESYNEQFF. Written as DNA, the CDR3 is TGTGCCAGCAGCTGGGGTGAGTCCTACAATGAGCAGTTCTTC.

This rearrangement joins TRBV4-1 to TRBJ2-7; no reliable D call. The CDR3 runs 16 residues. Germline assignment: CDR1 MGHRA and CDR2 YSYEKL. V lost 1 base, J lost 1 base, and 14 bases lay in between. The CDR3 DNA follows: TGCGCCAGCAGCCAAGGGCCCAGATCCGGATCCTACGAGCAGTACTTC. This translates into CASSQGPRSGSYEQYF.